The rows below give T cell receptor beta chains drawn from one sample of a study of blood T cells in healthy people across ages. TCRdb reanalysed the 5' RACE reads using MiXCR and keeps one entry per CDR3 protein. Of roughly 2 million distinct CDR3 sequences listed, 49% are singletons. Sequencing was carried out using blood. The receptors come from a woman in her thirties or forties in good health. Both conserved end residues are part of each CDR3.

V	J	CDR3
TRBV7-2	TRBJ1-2	CASSLALDGLYGYIF
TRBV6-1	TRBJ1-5	CASRDTHNQPQHF
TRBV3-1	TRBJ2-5	CASSSGPQETLYF
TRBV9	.	CASSVEGGRLETQYF
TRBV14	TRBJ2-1	CASSTLAGGRNEQFF
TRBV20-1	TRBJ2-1	CSASNPGQGPHEQFF
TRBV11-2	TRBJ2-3	CASSLGGTANTQYF
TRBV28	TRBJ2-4	CASTLRQGVNIQYF
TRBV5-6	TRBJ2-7	CASGQGEPPYEQYF
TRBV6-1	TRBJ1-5	CASSESQDIVLGQPQHF
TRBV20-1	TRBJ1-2	CSARARDRGNGYTF
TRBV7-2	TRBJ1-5	CASSRDSPNQPQHF
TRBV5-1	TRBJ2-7	CASSRRGQGSYEQYF
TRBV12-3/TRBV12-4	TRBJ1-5	CASTGRLIGGNQPQHF
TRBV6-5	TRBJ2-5	CASSPRLSEETQYF
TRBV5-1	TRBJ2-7	CASSPDGMGTYEQYF
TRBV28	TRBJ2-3	CASTRGGGDTKYF
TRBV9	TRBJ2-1	CASSVPDGSYEQFF
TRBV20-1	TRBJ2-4	CSARENALSKNIQYF
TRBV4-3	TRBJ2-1	CASSQDGLAGTDNEQFF
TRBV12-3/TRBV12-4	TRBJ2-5	CASTTSGGAQETQYF
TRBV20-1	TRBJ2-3	CSVRGGSTDTQYF